The 20 T cell receptor beta chains presented below share a single source sample, sequenced in a study of vaccination and CD4 T cells after COVID-19. Described treatment: roughly ten-day PBMC culture with coronavirus spike peptide pools or control peptides (ViraFEST assay). Their antigens are not known. Cultured CD4+ T-cell DNA underwent Oncomine TCR Beta short-read sequencing. Via MiXCR, TCRdb re-called the PCR reads, giving one row per CDR3 protein. The data contain fewer than 20,000 distinct CDR3 sequences, roughly 52% of them singletons. Sequencing was performed on CD4+ T cells from blood, cultured in vitro, taken before SARS-CoV-2 vaccination. The source is a human donor who had recovered from COVID-19.

The rearrangement joins TRBV7-6 to TRBJ2-7, with D maybe TRBD2 (5 bases). The CDR3 consists of 13 residues. Germline V CDR1 and CDR2: SGHVS, FNYEAQ. Trimming pared 3 bases from V and 7 bases from J, leaving 13 bases between. The chain's CDR3 is CASSFLRDGEQYF. CDR3 nucleotide sequence: TGTGCCAGCAGCTTTTTGAGGGATGGAGAGCAGTACTTC.

J is TRBJ2-1 and V is TRBV20-1, with a tentative D call TRBD1 (7 bases). V shed 8 bases and J shed 5 bases, with 16 bases lying between them. The CDR3 loop spans 13 amino acids. Germline lookup yields CDR1 DFQATT and CDR2 SNEGSKA (reference sequence). The CDR3: CSTDPRGDNEQFF. The CDR3 DNA is TGCAGTACAGATCCCAGGGGGGACAATGAGCAGTTCTTC.

This chain joins TRBV20-1 and TRBJ2-5, with 10 positions matching TRBD2. With 0 bases clipped from V and 1 base from J, the junction kept 5 bases outside the gene matches. Germline loops: CDR1 DFQATT, CDR2 SNEGSKA (reference sequence). This CDR3 region has 16 residues. This chain's CDR3 is CSARDPSGSAQETQYF. The DNA of the CDR3 is TGCAGTGCTAGAGATCCTAGCGGGAGTGCCCAAGAGACCCAGTACTTC.

This clonotype has more than one count but fewer than ten. The CDR3 region has the DNA TGCAGTGCTAGACAGGGGGCCCACTATGGCTACACCTTC. As protein: CSARQGAHYGYTF. The V and J genes are TRBV20-1 and TRBJ1-2; 8 nucleotides line up with TRBD1. Germline assignment: CDR1 DFQATT and CDR2 SNEGSKA (reference sequence). V shed 2 bases and J 3 bases; nucleotides not matched to a gene: 2. This CDR3 has 13 residues.

The chain carries TRBV5-1 and TRBJ1-1; D unresolved. Germline loops: CDR1 SGHRS, CDR2 YFSETQ. The CDR3 spans 13 residues. V was clipped by 1 base and J by 9 bases, with 13 bases between them. The CDR3 region is CASSLSEGRQAFF. For the CDR3, the DNA is TGCGCCAGCAGCTTGTCGGAAGGCCGGCAAGCTTTCTTT.

The CDR3 sequence is CSARGVAAPGGQSHYEQYF. In nucleotides, the CDR3 is TGCAGTGCTAGGGGGGTAGCTGCCCCAGGGGGACAGTCACACTACGAGCAGTACTTC. The rearrangement links TRBV20-1 to TRBJ2-7, with 7 bases lining up with TRBD1. This CDR3 has 19 residues. The germline V gene encodes CDR1 DFQATT and CDR2 SNEGSKA (reference sequence). V lost 3 bases and J lost 3; bases outside the gene matches: 23.

The chain links TRBV7-9 to TRBJ2-3; no definite D call. The CDR3 is 12 residues long. V was shortened by 1 base and J by 2 bases, with 1 base between the two germline ends. CDR1 is SEHNR, CDR2 FQNEAQ, per germline (reference sequence). DNA of the CDR3: TGTGCCAGCAGCTTAGACACAGATACGCAGTATTTT. Translation: CASSLDTDTQYF.

This rearrangement joins TRBV20-1 to TRBJ2-3; 9 positions agree with TRBD2. In germline, CDR1 is DFQATT, CDR2 SNEGSKA (reference sequence). This CDR3 is 16 amino acids long. V shed 6 bases and J 2 bases; nucleotides not matched to a gene: 12. This CDR3 reads CSAEDISGRNTDTQYF. CDR3 coding DNA: TGCAGTGCAGAGGACATCAGCGGGAGGAACACAGATACGCAGTATTTT.

V and J are TRBV6-5 and TRBJ2-3; D unresolved. CDR3 length: 17 residues. Germline V CDR1 and CDR2: MNHEY, SVGAGI. Deletions cut 0 bases from V and 0 bases from J, with 13 bases between. CDR3: CASSYSKAWRSTDTQYF. CDR3 nucleotide sequence: TGTGCCAGCAGTTACTCGAAGGCCTGGCGGAGCACAGATACGCAGTATTTT.

The chain joins TRBV6-2 or TRBV6-3 to TRBJ2-3; tentatively, D is TRBD2 (5 bases). CDR1 and CDR2 (germline): MNHEY, SVGEGT. Trimming took off 5 bases at V and 3 bases at J, with 24 bases between the two ends. This CDR3 is built from 18 residues. CDR3 nucleotides: TGTGCCAGCAGTGAGTGGGGAGCCGGGAATAGTTATACAGATACGCAGTATTTT. Amino acid sequence: CASSEWGAGNSYTDTQYF.

This chain links TRBV18 with TRBJ2-7, with 10 nucleotides matching TRBD1. With V trimmed by 3 bases and J by 3 bases, 2 bases remained unmatched. The CDR3 consists of 14 residues. Germline values: CDR1 KGHSH, CDR2 LQKENI. The CDR3 here is CASSPDRGVYEQYF. DNA for the CDR3: TGTGCCAGCTCACCGGACAGGGGGGTCTACGAGCAGTACTTC.

This CDR3 is CASRSQSWTGELFF. DNA of the CDR3: TGTGCCAGCAGGTCCCAGAGTTGGACCGGGGAGCTGTTTTTT. The J gene is TRBJ2-2, the V gene TRBV12-3 or TRBV12-4; no clear D. The CDR3 is made up of 14 amino acids. Between the trimmed V and J ends, which lost 6 bases and 5 bases, there was a span of 13 bases.

This clonotype has more than one count but fewer than ten. The rearrangement uses TRBV11-2 and TRBJ2-5; 7 bases align to TRBD1. The CDR3 is 15 residues long. CDR1 and CDR2 from the germline V gene are SGHAT and FQNNGV. The J segment lost 1 base and the V segment lost 4 bases, leaving 6 bases of the junction unmatched. The CDR3 DNA follows: TGTGCCAGCAGCTCCAAGACAGGGTTCCAAGAGACCCAGTACTTC. Its translation is CASSSKTGFQETQYF.

J is TRBJ2-1 and V is TRBV20-1; 11 nucleotides line up with TRBD2. J was trimmed by 4 bases and V by 6 bases; bases with no gene match: 8. Germline CDR1 and CDR2: DFQATT and SNEGSKA (reference sequence). There are 15 residues in the CDR3. This CDR3 reads CSAESRTSGYNEQFF. The CDR3 nucleotides read TGCAGTGCAGAGAGCCGGACTAGCGGGTACAATGAGCAGTTCTTC.

This clonotype was counted between two and nine times. The chain links TRBV28 to TRBJ2-2; 10 bases align to TRBD1. CDR1 is MDHEN, CDR2 SYDVKM, per germline. With V trimmed by 8 bases and J by 3 bases, 0 bases remained unmatched. The length of the CDR3 is 13 residues. The CDR3 here is CASGTGDTGELFF. CDR3 DNA sequence: TGTGCCAGCGGGACAGGGGACACCGGGGAGCTGTTTTTT.

The rearrangement joins TRBV5-1 to TRBJ2-7; D call uncertain. Trimming shortened V by 0 bases and J by 7 bases, and 20 bases separated the two germline ends. The germline gives CDR1 SGHRS, CDR2 YFSETQ. The CDR3 covers 16 residues. The CDR3 protein is CASSLGLPGVGGEQYF. In DNA form, the CDR3 reads TGCGCCAGCAGCTTGGGTCTCCCAGGCGTTGGTGGGGAGCAGTACTTC.

Only one count was recorded for this clonotype. The chain combines TRBV7-2 with TRBJ2-2; 7 bases are a match to TRBD1. Per the germline V gene, CDR1 is SGHTA and CDR2 is FQGNSA. The CDR3 consists of 15 residues. The V segment lost 5 bases and the J segment 2 bases; nucleotides outside the gene matches: 5. CDR3: CASSLTGINTGELFF. CDR3 sequence (DNA): TGTGCCAGCAGCCTGACAGGGATTAACACCGGGGAGCTGTTTTTT.

As DNA, the CDR3 is TGCAGTGCTAGGGGTACTAGCACAGATACGCAGTATTTT. As protein: CSARGTSTDTQYF. The rearrangement links TRBV20-1 to TRBJ2-3; the D is unclear. Per the germline V gene, CDR1 is DFQATT and CDR2 is SNEGSKA (reference sequence). This CDR3 is built from 13 residues. V shed 3 bases and J shed 0 bases, with 7 bases lying between them.

CDR3 bases: TGTGCCAGCAGCGCCTGGGACAGAACTAACTATGGCTACACCTTC. This encodes CASSAWDRTNYGYTF. The chain employs TRBV5-6 and TRBJ1-2; TRBD1 agrees at 7 bases. The length of the CDR3 is 15 residues. Germline CDR1 and CDR2: SGHDT and YYEEEE. V shed 4 bases and J 0 bases; nucleotides not matched to a gene: 6.

The chain employs TRBV20-1 and TRBJ2-2; 8 nucleotides match TRBD2. The germline gives CDR1 DFQATT, CDR2 SNEGSKA (reference sequence). The V segment lost 6 bases and the J segment 2 bases; nucleotides outside the gene matches: 5. This CDR3 comprises 14 residues. CDR3 nucleotide sequence: TGCAGTGCGGCCGGGACTAGTAACACCGGGGAGCTGTTTTTT. It encodes CSAAGTSNTGELFF.